This T cell receptor (beta chain) appears in the sequencing data of a study of OX40 agonist ivuxolimab in advanced cancers. Sequencing was performed with immunoSEQ multiplex PCR; in TCRdb, only in-frame clones are kept and a portion is missing. The sample shows over 15,000 clones, roughly 90% of them seen only once. V was trimmed by 5 bases and J by 0 bases, leaving 10 bases between them. This CDR3 has 15 amino acids. The germline gives CDR1 SEHNR, CDR2 FQNEAQ (reference sequence). The clonotype originates from an adult with an advanced solid tumor such as melanoma, head and neck, liver or kidney cancer. The chain links TRBV7-9 to TRBJ2-2; no reliable D call. The sample consisted of CD4+ or CD8+ T cells sorted from blood, taken in a trial of the OX40 agonist ivuxolimab. CDR3 region: CASSVRSANTGELFF. CDR3 nucleotide sequence: TGTGCCAGCAGCGTTAGGTCGGCGAACACCGGGGAGCTGTTTTTT.